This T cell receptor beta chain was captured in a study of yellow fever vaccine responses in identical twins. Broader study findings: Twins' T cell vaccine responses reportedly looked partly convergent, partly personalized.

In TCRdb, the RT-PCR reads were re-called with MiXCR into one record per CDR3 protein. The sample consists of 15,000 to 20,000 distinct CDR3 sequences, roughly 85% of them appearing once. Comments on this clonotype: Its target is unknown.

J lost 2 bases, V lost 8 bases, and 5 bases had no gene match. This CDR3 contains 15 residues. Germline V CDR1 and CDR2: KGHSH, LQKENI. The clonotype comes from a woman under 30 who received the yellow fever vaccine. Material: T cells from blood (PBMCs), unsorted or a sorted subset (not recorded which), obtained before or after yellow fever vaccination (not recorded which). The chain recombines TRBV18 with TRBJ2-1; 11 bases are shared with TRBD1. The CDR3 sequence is CASPWTGGAYNEQFF. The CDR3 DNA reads TGTGCCAGCCCGTGGACAGGGGGCGCCTACAATGAGCAGTTCTTC.